The sequence of this T cell receptor (beta chain) was determined in a study of cytomegalovirus exposure and HLA in healthy donors. General observations from the study: For cytomegalovirus status, the classifier reportedly gave diagnoses with high specificity and sensitivity. In an earlier analysis, productive rearrangement rates for most beta V segments clustered near 87% or 30%.

Germline V gene lookup returns CDR1 MNHNS and CDR2 SASEGT. CDR3 length: 15 residues. V was trimmed by 2 bases and J by 1 base, leaving 11 bases between them. In this sample, this clone turned up a few times. What it recognizes is unknown. PCR primers comprised 60 Vbeta and 13 Jbeta primers. The method was immunoSEQ multiplex PCR; TCRdb's version includes in-frame clones alone and lacks a portion of them. This sample has 130,000 to 150,000 clones, with 65% to 85% found just once. The clonotype was recovered from a man between 18 and 29 years old in good health and CMV-seronegative. The genes are TRBV6-1 and TRBJ1-1; D perhaps matches TRBD1 (5 bases). Sequencing was performed on PBMCs. CDR3 nucleotides: TGTGCCAGCAGTGAATGGCAGCAGGGGAACACTGAAGCTTTCTTT. As protein: CASSEWQQGNTEAFF.